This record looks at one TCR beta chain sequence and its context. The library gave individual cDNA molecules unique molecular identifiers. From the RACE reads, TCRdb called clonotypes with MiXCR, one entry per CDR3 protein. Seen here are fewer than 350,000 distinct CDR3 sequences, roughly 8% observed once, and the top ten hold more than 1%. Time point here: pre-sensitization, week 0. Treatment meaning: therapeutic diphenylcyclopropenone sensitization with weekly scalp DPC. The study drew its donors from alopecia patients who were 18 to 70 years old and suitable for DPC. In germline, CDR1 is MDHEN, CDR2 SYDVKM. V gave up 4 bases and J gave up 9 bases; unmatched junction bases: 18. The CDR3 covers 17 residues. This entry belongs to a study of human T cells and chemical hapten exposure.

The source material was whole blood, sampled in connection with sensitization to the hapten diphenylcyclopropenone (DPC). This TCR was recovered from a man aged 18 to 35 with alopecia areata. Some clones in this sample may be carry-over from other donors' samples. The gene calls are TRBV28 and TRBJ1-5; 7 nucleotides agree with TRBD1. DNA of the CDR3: TGTGCCAGCAGTTCCACCCGGGGACAGTCTTCATATCTGCCCCAGCATTTT. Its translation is CASSSTRGQSSYLPQHF. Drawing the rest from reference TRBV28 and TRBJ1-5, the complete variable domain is DVKVTQSSRYLVKRTGEKVFLECVQDMDHENMFWYRQDPGLGLRLIYFSYDVKMKEKGDIPEGYSVSREKKERFSLILESASTNQTSMYLCASSSTRGQSSYLPQHFGDGTRLSIL.